This record concerns one T cell receptor (beta chain) sequence. CDR3 size: 15 residues. Trimming removed 2 bases from V and 8 bases from J, with 19 bases in between. Germline CDR1 is SGHRS and CDR2 is YFSETQ. This entry is derived from a study of blood T cell repertoires in COVID-19. Generated by immunoSEQ multiplex PCR, the TCRdb table keeps only in-frame clones and is missing some. The sample consists of around 310,000 clones, over 75% of them appearing once. Enrolled through a virtual design, the participants were between about 18 and 100 years of age and came from 24 US areas. Two negative PCRs, clearance, or symptom resolution were required of recovered Cohort 3 donors.

This chain uses TRBV5-1 with TRBJ1-2; D unresolved. Sequencing was done on a sample of PBMCs or T cells enriched from blood (not recorded which). The sequence came from a man aged 25-40 years who had recovered from COVID-19. The CDR3 DNA reads as TGCGCCAGCAGCTTTCTATCGGACTATGACGGCGGCTACACCTTC. The encoded protein is CASSFLSDYDGGYTF.